The sequence of this TCR beta chain was determined in a study of T cell repertoires in cytomegalovirus infection. TCRdb passed the reads through MiXCR, listing each CDR3 protein once. The sample lists 630,000 or so distinct CDR3 sequences, roughly a quarter occurring once. This CDR3 is 14 amino acids long. Worth noting for this clonotype: One junction end disagrees with the germline gene, perhaps due to a read error.

The material sequenced was CD8+ T cells from PBMCs. This TCR was recovered from a human donor in good health (CMV status not recorded). Some clones in this sample may be carry-over from other donors' samples. This chain uses TRBV12-3 or TRBV12-4 with TRBJ1-2; a possible D gene is TRBD1 (5 bases). The CDR3 DNA reads as TGTGCCAGCAGTCCCTCCCCCCGGGGCCATGGCTACTCCTTC. As protein: CASSPSPRGHGYSF.